The rows below give T cell receptor beta chains drawn from one sample of a study of cytomegalovirus exposure and HLA in healthy donors. Sequencing used immunoSEQ multiplex PCR; TCRdb keeps in-frame clones, though not all of them. The profile shows about 130,000 clones, around 73% of them singletons. Material: PBMCs. The receptors stem from a human donor in good health. Both conserved end residues are part of each CDR3. The D gene is left open where the match is weak.

TRBD1 TRBV6-5 CASRRQGAFEQYF
NA TRBV5-6 CASSPRATPDTQYF
NA TRBV7-3 CASSLDGTSDNEQFF
TRBD2 TRBV7-2 CASSLESSGRPEQFF
NA TRBV19 CASSWGLPQGEQFF
TRBD2 TRBV7-9 CASSRTSGGQYQETQYF
TRBD2 TRBV7-6 CASSLEAAGGRYEQYF
NA TRBV7-2 CASSLGTGGETQYF
NA TRBV28 CASSPPAVGGYGYTF
TRBD2 TRBV4-2 CASSQDSRGVSYEQYF
TRBD1 TRBV4-3 CASSQDVRGRFSREYEQYF
TRBD1 TRBV30 CAWTGPRQGIYGYTF
TRBD1 TRBV4-2 CASSLGGQNSYEQYF
NA TRBV7-9 CASSLDFYEQYF
TRBD2 TRBV7-6 CASPALTEGGTSGGRLFF
NA TRBV5-4 CASSLGGALTDTQYF
NA TRBV9 CASSFGQNPPHYTF
NA TRBV19 CASSMGHEQYF
NA TRBV7-2 CASSSNRASYEQYF
TRBD1 TRBV28 CASREATGVNEQFF
TRBD2 TRBV28 CASSRNLAGGAGGTDTQYF
NA TRBV6-5 CASSYRPVTSGGQYF
NA TRBV9 CASSVDPNVGGSNQPQHF
TRBD1 TRBV7-3 CASSPTPGQGAFF
TRBD2 TRBV7-9 CASSIIGLAGQETQYF